The next 14 T cell receptor beta chains were all read from a single sample in a study of brain T cells in children with intractable seizures. Here immunoSEQ multiplex PCR was the method, and the copy in TCRdb shows in-frame clones only, minus some. The table shows under 150,000 clones, with approximately 94% occurring only once. The sample here was peripheral blood, taken at surgery. These receptors were collected from a boy under two years old with hemimegalencephaly and intractable seizures.

V is TRBV14 and J is TRBJ2-7; 8 positions match TRBD1. This CDR3 has 15 amino acids. Germline assignment: CDR1 SGHDN and CDR2 FVKESK. Losses at the gene ends were 2 bases for V and 5 bases for J; bases not matched to a gene: 8. Here the CDR3 DNA reads TGTGCCAGCAGCCAACAAATGGACAGGGTTCACGAGCAGTACTTC. Translating it yields CASSQQMDRVHEQYF.

This rearrangement joins TRBV15 to TRBJ2-3, with D tentatively TRBD2 (6 bases). The CDR3 spans 15 residues. In germline, CDR1 is LNHNV, CDR2 YYDKDF (reference sequence). V was pared by 0 bases and J by 0 bases, with 7 bases between. The CDR3 sequence is CATSRDGTSTDTQYF. In nucleotides, the CDR3 is TGTGCCACCAGCAGAGACGGGACTAGCACAGATACGCAGTATTTT.

The chain uses TRBV7-9 and TRBJ2-7; possibly TRBD1 for D (5 bases). The CDR3 extends over 14 amino acids. V was cut by 1 base and J by 7 bases, with 14 bases left in between. Germline V gene data show CDR1 as SEHNR and CDR2 as FQNEAQ (reference sequence). The CDR3 sequence: CASSLVGRAWEQYF. The CDR3 nucleotides read TGTGCCAGCAGCTTAGTTGGCAGGGCTTGGGAGCAGTACTTC.

A word on this clone: The conserved final phenylalanine or tryptophan is absent from the CDR3, which likely points to a read error. The DNA is left out, because the CDR3 cannot be placed on it with certainty; the CDR3 is given as TCRdb lists it. The rearrangement uses TRBV6-5 and TRBJ1-1; the D segment call TRBD1 is taken from the table without a DNA check. CDR1 MNHEY and CDR2 SVGAGI come from the germline V gene. The CDR3 is made up of 14 amino acids, end residues included. CDR3 region: CASRQTPSGQSLVL.

V usage is TRBV27 and J usage is TRBJ1-1; TRBD1 agrees at 7 bases. Looked up from germline, CDR1 is MNHEY and CDR2 is SMNVEV (reference sequence). The J segment lost 1 base and the V segment lost 6 bases, leaving 5 bases of the junction unmatched. This CDR3 contains 14 residues. The CDR3 nucleotides are TGTGCCAGCAGGGCCGGGACAGCGAACACTGAAGCTTTCTTT. It encodes CASRAGTANTEAFF.

The chain carries TRBV7-9 and TRBJ1-1; the D gene is possibly TRBD1 (5 bases). Germline lookup yields CDR1 SEHNR and CDR2 FQNEAQ (reference sequence). The CDR3 loop spans 14 amino acids. V was pared by 5 bases and J by 6 bases, with 16 bases between. The CDR3 region is CASSLRGETAEAFF. The CDR3 bases are TGTGCCAGCAGCCTTAGGGGTGAGACCGCTGAAGCTTTCTTT.

V usage is TRBV11-2 and J usage is TRBJ2-7, with 9 bases that match TRBD1. This CDR3 contains 15 residues. With 5 bases clipped from V and 1 base from J, the junction kept 6 bases outside the gene matches. The germline V gene encodes CDR1 SGHAT and CDR2 FQNNGV. CDR3: CASSPQGARSYEQYF. CDR3 nucleotide sequence: TGTGCCAGCAGCCCACAGGGGGCGCGGTCCTACGAGCAGTACTTC.

The chain carries TRBV7-2 and TRBJ2-2; 14 positions match TRBD2. In germline, CDR1 is SGHTA, CDR2 FQGNSA. Germline trimming cut 1 base from V and 5 bases from J; bases unmatched to any gene: 6. CDR3 length: 18 residues. The CDR3 loop reads CASSLGLAGGPGTGELFF. The DNA for the CDR3 is TGTGCCAGCAGCTTAGGACTAGCGGGAGGGCCGGGGACCGGGGAGCTGTTTTTT.

V and J are TRBV9 and TRBJ2-7; D remains unclear. V was shortened by 1 base and J by 5 bases, with 19 bases between the two germline ends. This CDR3 comprises 16 residues. Germline V gene sequence: CDR1 SGDLS, CDR2 YYNGEE. CDR3 bases: TGTGCCAGCAGCGTAACTCTTGGGCAAAGGATCGACGAGCAGTACTTC. Translating it yields CASSVTLGQRIDEQYF.

The chain recombines TRBV27 with TRBJ2-7; 7 bases fit TRBD2. Trimming cost V 0 bases and J 0 bases; bases outside gene matches: 5. This CDR3 region has 16 residues. Germline CDR1 reads MNHEY; CDR2 reads SMNVEV (reference sequence). Here the CDR3 reads CASSLSGGGISYEQYF. Here the CDR3 DNA reads TGTGCCAGCAGTTTATCGGGCGGGGGAATCTCCTACGAGCAGTACTTC.

A single count supports this clone. The rearrangement uses TRBV19 and TRBJ2-1; D may be TRBD1 (5 bases). Germline V gives CDR1 LNHDA, CDR2 SQIVND (reference sequence). The CDR3 has 14 residues. The V gene lost 3 bases and the J gene lost 7 bases, with 13 bases spanning the gap. CDR3 DNA sequence: TGTGCCAGTAGTATGGCTCTATCAGGGAATGAGCAGTTCTTC. Protein sequence: CASSMALSGNEQFF.

The J gene is TRBJ1-4, the V gene TRBV24-1; the match to TRBD1 covers 7 bases. The CDR3 loop spans 15 amino acids. Trimming cost V 8 bases and J 7 bases; bases outside gene matches: 12. Germline V gene lookup returns CDR1 KGHDR and CDR2 SFDVKD. Here the CDR3 reads CATTHEGGVCEKLFF. The CDR3 DNA sequence: TGTGCCACCACCCATGAAGGGGGCGTGTGTGAAAAACTGTTTTTT.

The chain links TRBV5-1 to TRBJ1-5; no firm D call. Germline CDR1 is SGHRS and CDR2 is YFSETQ. The CDR3 is 14 amino acids. Trimming shortened V by 0 bases and J by 3 bases, and 7 bases separated the two germline ends. CDR3 DNA: TGCGCCAGCAGCTTGGCCCCGGTCAATCAGCCCCAGCATTTT. The encoded protein is CASSLAPVNQPQHF.

This clone was observed a single time. V gene TRBV13 combines with J gene TRBJ2-3; TRBD2 aligns across 12 bases. From germline, CDR1 is PRHDT and CDR2 FYEKMQ (reference sequence). Losses at the gene ends were 1 base for V and 0 bases for J; bases not matched to a gene: 8. This CDR3 has 19 amino acids. The CDR3 here is CASSLDLTSGSLSTDTQYF. CDR3 nucleotides: TGTGCCAGCAGCTTAGACCTGACTAGCGGGAGTTTAAGCACAGATACGCAGTATTTT.